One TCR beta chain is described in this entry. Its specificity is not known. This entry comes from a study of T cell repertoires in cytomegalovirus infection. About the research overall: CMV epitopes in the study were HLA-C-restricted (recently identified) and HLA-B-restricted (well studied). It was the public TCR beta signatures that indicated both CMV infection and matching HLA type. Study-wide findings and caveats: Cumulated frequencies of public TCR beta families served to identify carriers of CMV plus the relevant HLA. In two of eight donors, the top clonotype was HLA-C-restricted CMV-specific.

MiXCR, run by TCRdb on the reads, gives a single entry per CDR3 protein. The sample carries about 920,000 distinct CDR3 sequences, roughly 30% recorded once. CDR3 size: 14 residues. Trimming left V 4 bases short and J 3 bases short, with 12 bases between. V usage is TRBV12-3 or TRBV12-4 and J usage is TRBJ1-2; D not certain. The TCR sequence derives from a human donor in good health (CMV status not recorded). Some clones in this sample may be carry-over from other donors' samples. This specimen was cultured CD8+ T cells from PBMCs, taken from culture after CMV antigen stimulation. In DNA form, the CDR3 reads TGTGCCAGCAGTTCCCAAGGGCGTTACTATGGCTACACCTTC. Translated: CASSSQGRYYGYTF.